Listed below are T cell receptor beta chains from one sample, sequenced in a study of blood T cell repertoires in COVID-19. This table comes from immunoSEQ multiplex PCR, and its TCRdb copy is limited to in-frame clones, with some not included. The top ten clones hold roughly 5.6% of a sample with about 200,000 clones, around 79% of them seen once. The sequenced sample consisted of peripheral blood. These receptors came from a woman aged 40 to 50 with COVID-19, enrolled during active disease. Each CDR3 is given with its conserved first and last residue. The D gene is left open where the match is weak. The size entry is marked missing in some rows and otherwise reads once, few, many or a size class.

j_call | clone_size | d_call | v_call | cdr3_aa | cdr3_nt
TRBJ1-6 | . | . | TRBV5-1 | CASSLEQANSPLHF | TGCGCCAGCAGCTTGGAACAGGCAAATTCACCCCTCCACTTT
TRBJ2-1 | . | TRBD2 | TRBV7-2 | CASSLVSGGNNEQFF | TGTGCCAGCAGCTTAGTGTCGGGGGGGAACAATGAGCAGTTCTTC
TRBJ1-3 | . | TRBD1 | TRBV3-1/TRBV3-2 | CASSPNVAGGDLYF | TGTGCCAGCAGCCCGAACGTGGCAGGGGGCGACCTATATTTT
TRBJ1-6 | . | TRBD1 | TRBV30 | CAWSPTGNSPLHF | TGTGCCTGGAGCCCGACAGGGAATTCACCCCTCCACTTT
TRBJ2-3 | once | TRBD2 | TRBV7-2 | CASSKLAGVIRTDTQYF | TGTGCCAGCAGCAAACTAGCGGGAGTAATCCGCACAGATACGCAGTATTTT
TRBJ2-7 | . | TRBD2 | TRBV2 | CASRGSSGLAYEQYF | TGTGCCAGCAGGGGTTCTAGCGGACTTGCCTACGAGCAGTACTTC
TRBJ1-3 | . | . | TRBV14 | CASSQSRYTIYF | TGTGCCAGCAGCCAATCGAGATACACCATATATTTT
TRBJ2-1 | . | . | TRBV11-2 | CASSLLTSYNEQFF | TGTGCCAGCAGCCTACTTACTAGTTACAATGAGCAGTTCTTC
TRBJ1-6 | . | TRBD1 | TRBV5-5 | CASSLWGDRGLPLHF | TGTGCCAGCAGCTTGTGGGGGGACAGGGGGCTCCCCCTCCACTTT
TRBJ2-7 | . | . | TRBV18 | CASSSGVAGNGEQYF | TGTGCCAGCTCTTCGGGAGTCGCGGGAAACGGCGAGCAGTACTTC
TRBJ2-1 | . | TRBD2 | TRBV2 | CARGTTSGYEQFF | TGTGCCAGAGGGACTACCTCCGGGTATGAGCAGTTCTTC
TRBJ2-2 | few | . | TRBV5-1 | CASSRTVTGELFF | TGCGCCAGCAGCAGGACTGTAACCGGGGAGCTGTTTTTT
TRBJ2-7 | . | . | TRBV7-2 | CASSLSYEQYF | TGTGCCAGCAGCCTTTCCTACGAGCAGTACTTC
TRBJ2-5 | . | . | TRBV20-1 | CSVVAFETQYF | TGCAGTGTCGTGGCATTTGAGACCCAGTACTTC